This T cell receptor (beta chain) was sequenced in a study of cytomegalovirus exposure and HLA in healthy donors. Study-level information: Early release data held 75 million to 90 million unique TCRs from HLA-typed donors. Findings and limits, study-wide: CMV serostatus was the only recorded immune exposure for donors. With later analysis, a missense DCLRE1C variant became linked to TCR beta V- and J-gene trimming. The authors listed 164 TCR beta chains as cytomegalovirus-associated.

To note about this clone: As yet, its antigen is unknown.

V shed 3 bases and J shed 8 bases, with 13 bases lying between them. CDR3 length: 14 residues. CDR1 and CDR2 from the germline V gene are MNHNS and SASEGT. A multiplex PCR was run with 60 Vbeta primers and 13 Jbeta primers. The data were produced by immunoSEQ multiplex PCR, yet TCRdb's version contains in-frame clones alone and is incomplete. The sample has some 200,000 clones, 84% seen once; the top ten hold roughly 2.6%. Specimen: PBMCs. This TCR was sampled from a woman in her fifties or sixties in good health and CMV-seropositive. The chain employs TRBV6-1 and TRBJ1-4; D is perhaps TRBD1 (6 bases). The CDR3 is CASSESTGNEKLFF. The CDR3 DNA sequence: TGTGCCAGCAGTGAGAGCACAGGGAACGAAAAACTGTTTTTT.